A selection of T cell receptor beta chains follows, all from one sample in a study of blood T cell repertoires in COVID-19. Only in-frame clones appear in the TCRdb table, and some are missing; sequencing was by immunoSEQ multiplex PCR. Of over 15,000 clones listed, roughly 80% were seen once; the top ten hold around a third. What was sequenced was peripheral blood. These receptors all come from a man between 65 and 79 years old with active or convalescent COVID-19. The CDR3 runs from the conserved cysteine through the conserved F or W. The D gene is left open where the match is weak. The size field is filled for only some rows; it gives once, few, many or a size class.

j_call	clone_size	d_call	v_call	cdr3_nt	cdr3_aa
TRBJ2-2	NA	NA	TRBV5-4	TGTGCCAGCAGTTCCAGGGCCTCCTCCACCGGGGAGCTGTTTTTT	CASSSRASSTGELFF
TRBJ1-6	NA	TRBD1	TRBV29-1	TGCAGCGCTTCGACAGGGCAGAATTCACCCCTCCACTTT	CSASTGQNSPLHF
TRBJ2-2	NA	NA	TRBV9	TGTGCCAGCAGCGTTACAGGGAACACCGGGGAGCTGTTTTTT	CASSVTGNTGELFF
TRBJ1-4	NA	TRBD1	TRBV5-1	TGCGCCAGCAGCTTGGGACAGGGTTTTGAAAAACTGTTTTTT	CASSLGQGFEKLFF
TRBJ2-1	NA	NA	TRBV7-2	TGTGCCAGCAGCCCCCAAGCCAATGAGCAGTTCTTC	CASSPQANEQFF
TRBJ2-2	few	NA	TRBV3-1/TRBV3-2	TGTGCCAGCAGCCTTGGGGGGGCCCGAACCGGGGAGCTGTTTTTT	CASSLGGARTGELFF
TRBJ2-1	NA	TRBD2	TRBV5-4	TGTGCCAGCAGCTTCTATGGACTAGCGGGAGGTGGTGAGCAGTTCTTC	CASSFYGLAGGGEQFF
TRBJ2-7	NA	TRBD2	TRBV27	TGTGCCAGCAGTCTCGGGACTAGCGCTGACGAGCAGTACTTC	CASSLGTSADEQYF
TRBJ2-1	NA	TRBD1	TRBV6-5	TGTGCCAGCAGTTGGGGGGACAGGGGGAACAATGAGCAGTTCTTC	CASSWGDRGNNEQFF
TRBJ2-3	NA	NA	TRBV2	TGTGCCAGCAGTGAATTGCGGGTACACACAGATACGCAGTATTTT	CASSELRVHTDTQYF
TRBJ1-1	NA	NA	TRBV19	TGTGCCAGTAGTATCGTGGGGAGCACTGAAGCTTTCTTT	CASSIVGSTEAFF
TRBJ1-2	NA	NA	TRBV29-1	TGCAGCGTTGAAGGTGGGGCCAGCTCTAACTATGGCTACACCTTC	CSVEGGASSNYGYTF
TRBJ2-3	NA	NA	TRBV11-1	TGTGCCAGCAGCTCGTTACAGTCAGATACGCAGTATTTT	CASSSLQSDTQYF
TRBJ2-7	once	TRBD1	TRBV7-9	TGTGCCAGCAGTCCGGGACAGGGGGTCAACGAGCAGTACTTC	CASSPGQGVNEQYF
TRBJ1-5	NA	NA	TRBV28	TGTGCCAGCAGTGCGGCGGGTAGCAATCAGCCCCAGCATTTT	CASSAAGSNQPQHF
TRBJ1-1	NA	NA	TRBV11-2	TGTGCCAGCAGCTTTCTCCCTAACACTGAAGCTTTCTTT	CASSFLPNTEAFF
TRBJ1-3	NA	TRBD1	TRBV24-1	TGTGCCACCAGTCTTAAATCGGCCGGGACAGGGCGCTCTGGAAACACCATATATTTT	CATSLKSAGTGRSGNTIYF
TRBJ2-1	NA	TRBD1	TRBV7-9	TGTGCCAGCAGCTTAGGGCCGGGACAGGGGGATCACAATGAGCAGTTCTTC	CASSLGPGQGDHNEQFF
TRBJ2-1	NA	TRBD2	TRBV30	TGTGCCTGGAGTTCGGGACTAGCGGGAGACGAGCAGTTCTTC	CAWSSGLAGDEQFF
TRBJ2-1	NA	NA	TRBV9	TGTGCCAGCAGCGCCCAGACGGGATCCTACAATGAGCAGTTCTTC	CASSAQTGSYNEQFF
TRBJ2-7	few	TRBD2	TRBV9	TGTGCCAGCAGCGTAGGGGGAGGGAGAGAGCAGTACTTC	CASSVGGGREQYF
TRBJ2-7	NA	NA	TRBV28	TGTGCCAGCAGTTTATATGGGGAGGCCTACGAGCAGTACTTC	CASSLYGEAYEQYF